The 25 T cell receptor beta chains in this list originate from one sample, sequenced in a study of OX40 agonist ivuxolimab in advanced cancers. The library was produced with the immunoSEQ multiplex PCR assay. Held by TCRdb, this immuneACCESS table contains in-frame sequences only and omits some clones. Under half of the omission traces to an unresolved V gene where checked; the cause of the rest is unknown. Here the sample has about 110,000 clones; more than 70% occur a single time. About 0.25% of the sample is held by the ten biggest clonotypes. The sequencing here drew on CD4+ or CD8+ T cells sorted from blood, taken in a trial of the OX40 agonist ivuxolimab. Receptor source: an adult with an advanced solid tumor such as melanoma, head and neck, liver or kidney cancer.

The rearrangement joins TRBV10-3 to TRBJ1-4; D unresolved. The CDR3 loop spans 14 amino acids. Per germline, CDR1 ENHRY and CDR2 SYGVKD. Deletions cut 0 bases from V and 11 bases from J, with 13 bases between. The CDR3 loop is CAISESSKERKLFF. The CDR3 DNA reads as TGTGCCATCAGTGAGTCGTCGAAGGAACGTAAACTGTTTTTT.

The gene calls are TRBV7-2 and TRBJ1-5; TRBD1 might be the D (5 bases). V lost 1 base and J 9 bases, leaving 10 bases between the germline ends. The CDR3 extends over 13 amino acids. The germline gives CDR1 SGHTA, CDR2 FQGNSA. CDR3 region: CASSLEGWAPQHF. CDR3 DNA sequence: TGTGCCAGCAGCTTAGAGGGGTGGGCGCCCCAGCATTTT.

This clone has just a few counts. The chain carries TRBV27 and TRBJ2-1, with 14 bases matching TRBD2. CDR3 length: 19 amino acids. V trimming: 0 bases; J trimming: 1 base; junction bases outside the gene matches: 5. Per the germline V gene, CDR1 is MNHEY and CDR2 is SMNVEV (reference sequence). CDR3 nucleotides: TGTGCCAGCAGTTTATCAGGGACTAGCGGGAGATTGTCCTACAATGAGCAGTTCTTC. It codes for CASSLSGTSGRLSYNEQFF.

This clone was observed a single time. This chain joins TRBV10-3 and TRBJ1-6, with unresolved D. V was clipped by 8 bases and J by 2 bases, with 16 bases between them. The CDR3 length is 16 residues. Germline values: CDR1 ENHRY, CDR2 SYGVKD. Written as DNA, the CDR3 is TGTGCCATCGGCAGTCAGGCGTCCGCCTATAATTCACCCCTCCACTTT. Its protein product is CAIGSQASAYNSPLHF.

The chain has TRBV2 and TRBJ1-5, with D perhaps matching TRBD1 (6 bases). V gave up 1 base and J gave up 4 bases, with 11 bases separating them. Per germline, CDR1 SNHLY and CDR2 FYNNEI. This CDR3 has 15 residues. CDR3 sequence (DNA): TGTGCCAGCAGTGAAGGGAGACAGGAAAATCAGCCCCAGCATTTT. It specifies CASSEGRQENQPQHF.

The chain links TRBV15 to TRBJ2-3; 8 bases map to TRBD2. With V trimmed by 0 bases and J by 2 bases, 4 bases remained unmatched. CDR3 size: 16 residues. Per germline, CDR1 LNHNV and CDR2 YYDKDF (reference sequence). Here the CDR3 reads CATSRDSSGNTDTQYF. CDR3 sequence (DNA): TGTGCCACCAGCAGAGATAGTAGCGGGAACACAGATACGCAGTATTTT.

The DNA of the CDR3 is TGCGCCAGCAGCCAAGAAGGAAGCATTAGGATAAATGAGCAGTTCTTC. Translated: CASSQEGSIRINEQFF. This sequence joins TRBV4-1 and TRBJ2-1; D is unresolved. From germline, CDR1 is MGHRA and CDR2 YSYEKL. Trimming cost V 0 bases and J 7 bases, with 16 bases left between them. The CDR3 runs to 16 residues.

This clone was observed a single time. The chain has TRBV5-4 and TRBJ1-1; D remains unclear. The CDR3 sequence is 13 residues long. CDR1 is SGHNT, CDR2 YYREEE, per germline (reference sequence). V gave up 4 bases and J gave up 1 base, with 8 bases separating them. As DNA, the CDR3 is TGTGCCAGCAGCCCCCAGCAGAACACTGAAGCTTTCTTT. This gives the protein CASSPQQNTEAFF.

This clone was recorded once. This chain uses TRBV19 with TRBJ1-5; 7 bases line up with TRBD1. The CDR3 has 14 amino acids. The J segment lost 2 bases and the V segment lost 7 bases, leaving 5 bases of the junction unmatched. In germline, CDR1 is LNHDA, CDR2 SQIVND (reference sequence). CDR3 nucleotides: TGTGCCAGTACCACTACAGGGGGCAATCAGCCCCAGCATTTT. It encodes CASTTTGGNQPQHF.

The chain recombines TRBV7-3 with TRBJ1-1; TRBD1 matches at 9 bases. Trimming took 5 bases from V and 4 from J; bases not matched to a gene: 2. Germline CDR1 is SGHTA and CDR2 is FQGTGA. The CDR3 spans 13 residues. This CDR3 is CASSLTGGTEAFF. The CDR3 nucleotides read TGTGCCAGCAGCCTGACAGGGGGCACTGAAGCTTTCTTT.

The chain joins TRBV7-3 to TRBJ1-1, with 8 bases identical to TRBD1. CDR1 and CDR2 from the germline V gene are SGHTA and FQGTGA. CDR3 length: 14 amino acids. Germline trimming cut 2 bases from V and 1 base from J; bases unmatched to any gene: 0. The CDR3 protein is CASSLGQGNTEAFF. The CDR3 region has the DNA TGTGCCAGCAGCTTAGGACAGGGGAACACTGAAGCTTTCTTT.

The rearrangement joins TRBV15 to TRBJ1-3; D is perhaps TRBD1 (5 bases). Germline V gene lookup returns CDR1 LNHNV and CDR2 YYDKDF (reference sequence). V shed 1 base and J shed 15 bases, with 19 bases lying between them. The CDR3 loop spans 14 amino acids. This CDR3 is CATSRGTKGDSEYF. The DNA for the CDR3 is TGTGCCACCAGCAGAGGCACCAAGGGAGACAGTGAATATTTT.

This clone showed up just once. This rearrangement joins TRBV28 to TRBJ1-5; no firm D call. CDR3 length: 16 amino acids. Trimming shortened V by 2 bases and J by 0 bases, and 11 bases separated the two germline ends. The V gene's germline CDR1 is MDHEN and CDR2 SYDVKM. This CDR3 reads CASSLDYGDSNQPQHF. As DNA, the CDR3 is TGTGCCAGCAGTTTAGATTACGGGGATAGCAATCAGCCCCAGCATTTT.

This clone is a singleton in its sample. The chain couples TRBV27 to TRBJ2-5, with 7 bases that match TRBD1. Germline CDR1 MNHEY, CDR2 SMNVEV (reference sequence). This CDR3 is built from 13 residues. Trimming at V came to 5 bases and at J to 7 bases, leaving 7 bases not matched to a gene. Written as DNA, the CDR3 is TGTGCCAGCAGTGTTCGACAGGGTACGACCCAGTACTTC. Amino acids: CASSVRQGTTQYF.

The chain is built from TRBV19 and TRBJ2-3, with TRBD2 matching 9 bases. Losses at the gene ends were 8 bases for V and 3 bases for J; bases not matched to a gene: 6. The CDR3 has 14 amino acids. In germline, CDR1 is LNHDA, CDR2 SQIVND (reference sequence). CDR3 coding DNA: TGTGCCAGTTCTGAAGCGGGGGGAACAGATACGCAGTATTTT. Amino acids: CASSEAGGTDTQYF.

This clone appeared a few times. The chain joins TRBV27 to TRBJ2-3, with TRBD2 matching 13 bases. Trimming took 7 bases from V and 3 from J; bases not matched to a gene: 13. The CDR3 spans 18 residues. Germline V lookup: CDR1 MNHEY, CDR2 SMNVEV (reference sequence). This CDR3 is CASTPPRLAGGKTDTQYF. Here the CDR3 DNA reads TGTGCCAGCACCCCCCCGAGACTAGCGGGGGGTAAAACAGATACGCAGTATTTT.

This clone was seen only once. The CDR3 nucleotides read TGCGCCAGCCGGACTAGCGGGCCAAGGAACGAGCAGTACTTC. Translating it yields CASRTSGPRNEQYF. V is TRBV5-1 and J is TRBJ2-7; 11 bases match TRBD2. V was clipped by 7 bases and J by 5 bases; unmatched bases: 8. Per germline, CDR1 SGHRS and CDR2 YFSETQ. This CDR3 is 14 amino acids long.

This clone was detected a few times. The chain recombines TRBV2 with TRBJ2-5; D is perhaps TRBD1 (6 bases). Trimming removed 5 bases at V and 3 bases at J, with 10 bases between. The CDR3 runs to 13 residues. Germline assignment: CDR1 SNHLY and CDR2 FYNNEI. The CDR3 here is CASSRAGEETQYF. CDR3 DNA sequence: TGTGCCAGCAGTCGCGCAGGGGAAGAGACCCAGTACTTC.

The chain has TRBV11-3 and TRBJ1-4; 9 bases agree with TRBD1. V lost 1 base, J lost 8 bases, and 8 bases stayed unmatched. The CDR3 loop spans 16 amino acids. Germline V gene lookup returns CDR1 SGHNT and CDR2 YENEEA. CDR3 nucleotides: TGTGCCAGCAGCTTAGTCCGGGACAGGGCTGGGGAAAAACTGTTTTTT. This translates into CASSLVRDRAGEKLFF.

The V call is TRBV9, the J call TRBJ2-5; D might be TRBD2 (7 bases). CDR1 and CDR2 (germline): SGDLS, YYNGEE. The CDR3 spans 15 residues. V was clipped by 0 bases and J by 4 bases, with 13 bases between them. The CDR3 spells CASSVGAGAVETQYF. CDR3 DNA sequence: TGTGCCAGCAGCGTAGGGGCGGGGGCAGTAGAGACCCAGTACTTC. Drawing the rest from reference TRBV9 and TRBJ2-5, the complete variable domain is DSGVTQTPKHLITATGQRVTLRCSPRSGDLSVYWYQQSLDQGLQFLIQYYNGEERAKGNILERFSAQQFPDLHSELNLSSLELGDSALYFCASSVGAGAVETQYFGPGTRLLVL.

This rearrangement joins TRBV6-4 to TRBJ1-2; 7 bases are a match to TRBD1. CDR1 and CDR2 from the germline V gene are MRHNA and SNTAGT. The V and J ends lost 6 bases and 5 bases, in that order; junction bases with no gene match: 12. The CDR3 contains 15 residues. The CDR3 DNA is TGTGCCAGCAGAGTGACGAGGGACAGTCCTTATGGCTACACCTTC. Translated: CASRVTRDSPYGYTF.

The rearrangement uses TRBV15 and TRBJ1-2; D unresolved. Trimming pared 3 bases from V and 4 bases from J, leaving 12 bases between. The CDR3 runs to 14 residues. Per the germline V gene, CDR1 is LNHNV and CDR2 is YYDKDF (reference sequence). The CDR3 DNA reads as TGTGCCACCAGCAGGGACCGAACTTCCTATGGCTACACCTTC. Translated: CATSRDRTSYGYTF.

The chain recombines TRBV7-9 with TRBJ2-2; no definite D call. The germline gives CDR1 SEHNR, CDR2 FQNEAQ (reference sequence). This CDR3 region has 16 residues. Trimming shortened V by 6 bases and J by 3 bases, and 17 bases separated the two germline ends. Here the CDR3 reads CASRRSRVDDTGELFF. CDR3 nucleotides: TGTGCCAGCAGACGATCAAGGGTCGATGACACCGGGGAGCTGTTTTTT.

In its sample, this clone was seen once. The chain carries TRBV7-9 and TRBJ2-1; the D gene is possibly TRBD2 (6 bases). There are 13 residues in the CDR3. Trimming removed 5 bases at V and 8 bases at J, with 13 bases between. The germline V gene encodes CDR1 SEHNR and CDR2 FQNEAQ (reference sequence). CDR3 amino acids: CASSASGVDEQFF. CDR3 nucleotide sequence: TGTGCCAGCAGCGCCTCGGGGGTCGATGAGCAGTTCTTC.

V is TRBV7-6 and J is TRBJ2-3; 8 positions match TRBD1. Per germline, CDR1 SGHVS and CDR2 FNYEAQ. After removal of 0 bases from V and 0 bases from J, the junction contained 5 bases not matched to a gene. CDR3 size: 17 residues. DNA of the CDR3: TGTGCCAGCAGCTTAGCTGGGACAGGTTCTAGCACAGATACGCAGTATTTT. This gives the protein CASSLAGTGSSTDTQYF.